These T cell receptor beta chains were read from a single sample in a study of T cell changes during pregnancy in multiple sclerosis. This table comes from immunoSEQ multiplex PCR, and its TCRdb copy is limited to in-frame clones, with some not included. The sample carries just under 65,000 clones, 91% recorded once. The source was peripheral blood, collected after pregnancy. The receptors originated from a female donor in good health, enrolled as a control in a pregnancy study. CDR3s include the opening cysteine and the closing phenylalanine or tryptophan. A D gene is named only where the DNA matches it firmly. Part of the rows lack a size; the others show once, few, many or a class for expanded clones.

>TRBV19|17|TRBD2|TRBJ2-7|-
CASNQPGLAGGPYEQYF
TGTGCCAGTAATCAACCGGGACTAGCGGGGGGGCCCTACGAGCAGTACTTC
>TRBV7-2|13|-|TRBJ2-3|-
CASSLMAGDTQYF
TGTGCCAGCAGTCTCATGGCGGGAGATACGCAGTATTTT
>TRBV27|13|TRBD1|TRBJ2-1|-
CASSHRGNNEQFF
TGTGCCAGCAGTCACAGGGGGAACAATGAGCAGTTCTTC
>TRBV5-8|16|TRBD1|TRBJ2-5|-
CASSSSHYRGQETQYF
TGTGCCAGCAGCTCGTCCCATTACAGGGGCCAAGAGACCCAGTACTTC
>TRBV6-1|15|-|TRBJ2-1|-
CASSDLGQTYNEQFF
TGTGCCAGCAGTGACTTGGGGCAGACATACAATGAGCAGTTCTTC
>TRBV4-2|16|TRBD2|TRBJ2-1|-
CASSQLGTRTYNEQFF
TGTGCCAGCAGCCAACTTGGGACTAGAACCTACAATGAGCAGTTCTTC
>TRBV7-6|13|TRBD1|TRBJ2-1|-
CASTNDRVNEQFF
TGTGCCAGCACCAATGACAGGGTTAATGAGCAGTTCTTC
>TRBV2|20|TRBD2|TRBJ2-6|-
CASSEAGTSGGRSGANVLTF
TGTGCCAGCAGTGAAGCGGGGACTAGCGGGGGCCGCTCTGGGGCCAACGTCCTGACTTTC
>TRBV6-5|13|-|TRBJ1-1|-
CASTSRRGSEAFF
TGTGCCAGCACCTCCCGCCGGGGATCTGAAGCTTTCTTT
>TRBV30|17|TRBD2|TRBJ2-7|-
CAWSVSLLTSGGYEQYF
TGTGCCTGGAGTGTAAGTCTTCTAACTAGCGGGGGCTACGAGCAGTACTTC
>TRBV5-6|16|-|TRBJ1-3|-
CASSSLTQASGNTIYF
TGTGCCAGCAGCTCTCTTACACAGGCCTCTGGAAACACCATATATTTT
>TRBV5-4|12|-|TRBJ2-4|-
CASSLGRDIQYF
TGTGCCAGCAGCTTGGGCAGGGATATTCAGTACTTC
>TRBV19|16|-|TRBJ1-6|-
CASSPMVNTHNSPLHF
TGTGCCAGTAGCCCCATGGTGAACACCCATAATTCACCCCTCCACTTT
>TRBV6-1|14|-|TRBJ2-7|once
CASSVQLSSYEQYF
TGTGCCAGCAGTGTCCAACTGAGCTCCTACGAGCAGTACTTC
>TRBV6-1|15|TRBD1|TRBJ2-7|-
CASSEALRTGAWQYF
TGTGCCAGCAGTGAAGCGCTTCGGACAGGGGCTTGGCAGTACTTC
>TRBV30|14|TRBD1|TRBJ1-2|-
CAWNLDRGAYGYTF
TGTGCCTGGAACTTGGACAGGGGGGCCTATGGCTACACCTTC
>TRBV7-2|15|-|TRBJ2-5|-
CASSLDSRGTETQYF
TGTGCCAGCAGCTTAGATTCCAGGGGGACTGAGACCCAGTACTTC
>TRBV4-1|14|-|TRBJ2-5|once
CASSQDPIQETQYF
TGCGCCAGCAGCCAAGATCCTATTCAAGAGACCCAGTACTTC
>TRBV5-8|16|-|TRBJ1-6|-
CASSRRVSSYNSPLHF
TGTGCCAGCAGCAGAAGAGTTTCCTCCTATAATTCACCCCTCCACTTT
>TRBV4-1|15|-|TRBJ2-7|-
CASSQEWRGAYEQYF
TGCGCCAGCAGCCAAGAGTGGCGGGGAGCCTACGAGCAGTACTTC
>TRBV5-1|14|TRBD1|TRBJ2-2|-
CASSSQGFTGELFF
TGCGCCAGCAGCTCACAGGGGTTCACCGGGGAGCTGTTTTTT
>TRBV4-2|16|TRBD1|TRBJ1-4|-
CASSQDGTGDNEKLFF
TGTGCCAGCAGCCAAGATGGGACAGGTGATAATGAAAAACTGTTTTTT
>TRBV4-1|15|TRBD1|TRBJ2-5|-
CASSHNRGDQETQYF
TGCGCCAGCAGCCACAACAGGGGGGACCAAGAGACCCAGTACTTC
>TRBV6-7|12|-|TRBJ2-2|-
CASSSYSGELFF
TGTGCCAGCAGTTCCTATTCCGGGGAGCTGTTTTTT
>TRBV6-5|13|-|TRBJ1-2|-
CASSSRDNYGYTF
TGTGCCAGCAGTTCGCGGGACAACTATGGCTACACCTTC
>TRBV6-5|15|-|TRBJ1-3|once
CASRPLTGFGYTIYF
TGTGCCAGCAGGCCCCTTACAGGGTTCGGTTACACCATATATTTT
>TRBV7-2|13|-|TRBJ2-1|-
CASSLGVGGEQFF
TGTGCCAGCAGCTTAGGGGTCGGCGGGGAGCAGTTCTTC
>TRBV5-4|15|TRBD2|TRBJ2-7|-
CASSLGVAGGYEQYF
TGTGCCAGCAGCTTGGGGGTAGCGGGGGGCTACGAGCAGTACTTC
>TRBV6-1|14|-|TRBJ1-4|-
CASSEAGGDEKLFF
TGTGCCAGCAGTGAGGCAGGAGGGGATGAAAAACTGTTTTTT
>TRBV6-5|15|-|TRBJ1-2|-
CASSYDGAGPYGYTF
TGTGCCAGCAGTTACGATGGGGCAGGACCCTATGGCTACACCTTC
>TRBV11-3|13|TRBD1|TRBJ1-1|-
CASSPGTATEAFF
TGTGCCAGCAGCCCAGGGACAGCCACTGAAGCTTTCTTT
>TRBV18|15|TRBD1|TRBJ1-3|-
CASSPLTGTGNTIYF
TGTGCCAGCTCACCTTTGACAGGGACGGGAAACACCATATATTTT
>TRBV2|13|TRBD2|TRBJ2-7|-
CASSGLALYEQYF
TGTGCCAGCAGTGGACTAGCGCTCTACGAGCAGTACTTC
>TRBV14|15|TRBD2|TRBJ2-5|-
CASSQGNGGAETQYF
TGTGCCAGCAGCCAAGGGAACGGGGGGGCAGAGACCCAGTACTTC